This TCR beta chain was recovered during a study of identical twins. Findings of the study overall: Out-of-frame alpha sequences shared by twins showed excess low generation probability.

TCRdb re-analysed the 5' RACE reads in MiXCR, keeping a single row per CDR3 protein. The sample lists about 470,000 distinct CDR3 sequences; 20% to 30% were seen once. For this clonotype: Its target is unknown.

Between the trimmed V and J ends, which lost 0 bases and 4 bases, there was a span of 20 bases. The CDR3 contains 17 residues. Germline V gives CDR1 DFQATT, CDR2 SNEGSKA (reference sequence). These same data were also listed under a study on T cells expressing NK-cell markers. That work adds: Within the sequenced cohort of eight donors, seven exhibited HCMV seropositivity and one was seronegative.

This clonotype originated in a woman between 18 and 30 years old in good health. The rearrangement links TRBV20-1 to TRBJ2-3; a possible D gene is TRBD2 (6 bases). The sample consisted of CD4+ T cells sorted from blood. The CDR3 bases are TGCAGTGCTAGAGACCCACCGGGACTGGCTTTTTCAGATACGCAGTATTTT. The encoded protein is CSARDPPGLAFSDTQYF.